Listed below are T cell receptor beta chains from one sample, sequenced in a study of blood T cell repertoires in COVID-19. Some clones are missing from TCRdb's copy, which holds only in-frame ones; the method was immunoSEQ multiplex PCR. The data show around 100,000 clones, about 89% seen once. The specimen was peripheral blood. Receptor source: a man in his forties or fifties with acute or convalescent COVID-19. Both conserved end residues are part of each CDR3. D genes are given only for firm matches. Only some rows state a clone size, as once, few, many or a class for expanded clones.

J gene	V gene	clone size	D gene	CDR3 DNA	CDR3 protein
TRBJ2-1	TRBV25-1	-	-	TGTGCCAGCAGTACAAAGGCTTACGGGGTCCGCGGTGAGCAGTTCTTC	CASSTKAYGVRGEQFF
TRBJ2-5	TRBV12-3/TRBV12-4	-	-	TGTGCCAGCAGTGGACTAAAAGAGACCCAGTACTTC	CASSGLKETQYF
TRBJ1-5	TRBV7-8	once	-	TGTGCCAGCAGCAACCCCACAGGGTTGATAGGCAATCAGCCCCAGCATTTT	CASSNPTGLIGNQPQHF
TRBJ1-6	TRBV12-5	-	TRBD1	TGTGCTAGTGGTTCCCCTGAGACAGGGGGCGCTGATAATTCACCCCTCCACTTT	CASGSPETGGADNSPLHF
TRBJ2-1	TRBV19	-	TRBD2	TGTGCCAGTAGTACACGGACTAGGGCCAATGAGCAGTTCTTC	CASSTRTRANEQFF
TRBJ1-1	TRBV10-3	-	-	TGTGCCATCAGCGCGGGAGAAACTAACACTGAAGCTTTCTTT	CAISAGETNTEAFF
TRBJ2-1	TRBV7-3	-	TRBD1	TGTGCCAGCAGCCCTAGGACAGGGCCCTACAATGAGCAGTTCTTC	CASSPRTGPYNEQFF
TRBJ1-3	TRBV11-2	-	-	TGTGCCAGCAGCTACAGCGGCTCTGGAAACACCATATATTTT	CASSYSGSGNTIYF
TRBJ2-1	TRBV6-5	-	-	TGTGCCAGCAGGACACTGCACGCGGGAGAGCAGTTCTTC	CASRTLHAGEQFF
TRBJ2-1	TRBV19	-	TRBD2	TGTGCCAGTAGTATTGGGCTAGCGGGGGAAGAGTTCTTC	CASSIGLAGEEFF
TRBJ1-1	TRBV18	-	-	TGTGCCAGCTCACTGACATCTTCAGACACTTTCTTT	CASSLTSSDTFF
TRBJ2-2	TRBV7-7	-	-	TGTGCCAGCAGCTCTCAACAGAACACCGGGGAGCTGTTTTTT	CASSSQQNTGELFF
TRBJ1-1	TRBV27	-	-	TGTGCCAGCAATTTTCTCCCCGGGGGTACCGAAGCTTTCTTT	CASNFLPGGTEAFF
TRBJ1-5	TRBV10-3	once	TRBD1	TGTGCCATCAGAGGACAGGAGAATCAGCCCCAGCATTTT	CAIRGQENQPQHF
TRBJ1-2	TRBV2	few	-	TGTGCCAGCAGTGAAACACCCGGGGACTATGGCTACACCTTC	CASSETPGDYGYTF
TRBJ1-3	TRBV5-1	-	TRBD1	TGCGCCAGCAGATTGGACAGGACCCCTGGAAACACCATATATTTT	CASRLDRTPGNTIYF
TRBJ2-3	TRBV7-9	-	-	TGTGCCAGCAGCTCACCGGGCCTCGGAAGGGGAGATACGCAGTATTTT	CASSSPGLGRGDTQYF
TRBJ1-5	TRBV30	-	TRBD1	TGTGCCTGGACCCTTGGACAGGGAAATCAGCCCCAGCATTTT	CAWTLGQGNQPQHF
TRBJ2-1	TRBV11-3	-	TRBD1	TGTGCCAGCAGCTTAGGCCTGACAGGGCCCAATGAGCAGTTCTTC	CASSLGLTGPNEQFF
TRBJ1-1	TRBV19	-	-	TGTGCCAGTAGTATAGGCACTCATGAGAACACTGAAGCTTTCTTT	CASSIGTHENTEAFF
TRBJ2-2	TRBV18	-	TRBD1	TGTGCCAGCTCATCCAGACAGGGGGACGCCGGGGAGCTGTTTTTT	CASSSRQGDAGELFF
TRBJ1-5	TRBV5-5	-	-	TGTGCCAGCAGCTTGAACAGAGATCAGCCCCAGCATTTT	CASSLNRDQPQHF
TRBJ2-7	TRBV6-4	-	TRBD2	TGTGCCAGCAGTGACTCCGGCGGGAGGGACCATGGGGAGCAGTACTTC	CASSDSGGRDHGEQYF
TRBJ1-2	TRBV12-3/TRBV12-4	-	-	TGTGCCAGCAGTCCACGGAAGGGAGGGGGCTACACCTTC	CASSPRKGGGYTF
TRBJ1-2	TRBV12-3/TRBV12-4	-	TRBD1	TGTGCCAGCAGTTCGACAGGGCCGGGCTACACCTTC	CASSSTGPGYTF
TRBJ1-2	TRBV18	-	TRBD1	TGTGCCAGCTCACCACCGCGGGGACAGGACTATGGCTACACCTTC	CASSPPRGQDYGYTF
TRBJ1-2	TRBV24-1	few	-	TGTGCCACCAGTGATTCGGGACTAGCTAACTATGGCTACACCTTC	CATSDSGLANYGYTF
TRBJ2-1	TRBV24-1	once	TRBD2	TGTGCCACCAGTGACGCAACTAGCGGGGTTTACAATGAGCAGTTCTTC	CATSDATSGVYNEQFF
TRBJ1-4	TRBV29-1	-	-	TGCAGCGTTGCTAGGCCGAATGAAAAACTGTTTTTT	CSVARPNEKLFF
TRBJ1-2	TRBV30	few	-	TGTGCCTGGAGTACCACAGGGTCTGGCTACACCTTC	CAWSTTGSGYTF
TRBJ1-3	TRBV30	-	-	TGTGCCTGGAGTATGTGGGGCGGAAACACCATATATTTT	CAWSMWGGNTIYF
TRBJ1-1	TRBV14	-	-	TGTGCCAGCAGCCCTACGGCCGGGATGAACACTGAAGCTTTCTTT	CASSPTAGMNTEAFF
TRBJ1-2	TRBV3-1/TRBV3-2	-	-	TGTGCCAGCAGCCAAATGACGGAGTCCTATGGCTACACCTTC	CASSQMTESYGYTF
TRBJ1-2	TRBV27	-	TRBD1	TGTGCCAGCAGTCCCCAGGGGGCCAAAGGTGGCTACACCTTC	CASSPQGAKGGYTF
TRBJ2-3	TRBV9	-	TRBD2	TGTGCCAGCAGCGTAGACCCTCCCGGGGGGGCCCTAGATACGCAGTATTTT	CASSVDPPGGALDTQYF
TRBJ1-4	TRBV11-2	-	-	TGTGCCAGCAGCTTAGGAGGTGGCGGAGGGGAAAAACTGTTTTTT	CASSLGGGGGEKLFF
TRBJ2-1	TRBV4-1	-	-	TGCGCCAGCAGCCAAGATCGTGGGAGTGTAGGCCATGAGCAGTTCTTC	CASSQDRGSVGHEQFF
TRBJ2-7	TRBV5-1	-	TRBD2	TGCGCCAGCAGCCCTGGAGTACTAGCGGGACCCCCTCTCTACGAGCAGTACTTC	CASSPGVLAGPPLYEQYF
TRBJ2-1	TRBV30	-	TRBD1	TGTGCCTGGAAGGACAGGGGACGGGATGAGCAGTTCTTC	CAWKDRGRDEQFF
TRBJ1-1	TRBV11-3	-	-	TGTGCCAGCAGCTTACTACCGACGGGGACTGAAGCTTTCTTT	CASSLLPTGTEAFF
TRBJ1-5	TRBV19	-	-	TGTGCCAGTAGTATAGGGCCAGGGCGAAATCAGCCCCAGCATTTT	CASSIGPGRNQPQHF
TRBJ2-7	TRBV5-1	-	-	TGCGCCAGCAGCTTGTCCAGGTCCTACGAGCAGTACTTC	CASSLSRSYEQYF
TRBJ1-2	TRBV5-1	-	-	TGCGCCAGCAGCCTCGGGACTCCTTCAAGTGGAGGCTACACCTTC	CASSLGTPSSGGYTF
TRBJ1-5	TRBV27	many	TRBD1	TGTGCCAGCAGTTTTTCGGGACAGCCAAATCAGCCCCAGCATTTT	CASSFSGQPNQPQHF
TRBJ2-1	TRBV9	-	-	TGTGCCAGCAGCGTAACGGGGACAATCAATGAGCAGTTCTTC	CASSVTGTINEQFF
TRBJ2-4	TRBV7-2	-	TRBD2	TGTGCCAGCAGCGCTAGCGGGGGTGGGGGGCACATTCAGTACTTC	CASSASGGGGHIQYF
TRBJ1-1	TRBV10-3	-	-	TGTGCCATCAGTGAGTCGGGCAGGAACACTGAAGCTTTCTTT	CAISESGRNTEAFF
TRBJ1-5	TRBV10-3	many	TRBD1	TGTGCCGTTGGGACAGGCGATAGCAATCAGCCCCAGCATTTT	CAVGTGDSNQPQHF
TRBJ1-2	TRBV3-1/TRBV3-2	many	-	TGTGCCAGCAGCCAAGATTTTGGGGCGGATGGCTACACCTTC	CASSQDFGADGYTF
TRBJ1-4	TRBV5-1	-	-	TGCGCCAGCAGCCTGTTGCCCGGAGCTAATGAAAAACTGTTTTTT	CASSLLPGANEKLFF
TRBJ1-6	TRBV4-3	once	TRBD1	TGCGCCAGCAGCCAAGACCTGGCAGGGGGAACACCCCTCCACTTT	CASSQDLAGGTPLHF
TRBJ1-4	TRBV6-1	-	-	TGTGCCAGCAGTGAGGCCAGCCCCAGGGAAAAACTGTTTTTT	CASSEASPREKLFF
TRBJ2-7	TRBV13	-	-	TGTGCCAGCAGCTCAACCCGAGACAGTACCTACGAGCAGTACTTC	CASSSTRDSTYEQYF
TRBJ2-7	TRBV5-1	few	-	TGCGCCAGCAGCTTTGGCGGGAATAATCACGAGCAGTACTTC	CASSFGGNNHEQYF
TRBJ2-5	TRBV18	few	TRBD2	TGTGCCAGCCAGAGGGACCCTAGCGGCCAAGAGACCCAGTACTTC	CASQRDPSGQETQYF
TRBJ1-1	TRBV10-2	-	TRBD1	TGCGCCATTAACAGGGGGCCGGACACTGAAGCTTTCTTT	CAINRGPDTEAFF
TRBJ1-3	TRBV4-2	-	-	TGTGCCAGCAGCCAGACAGGACTGGGTGATAACACCATATATTTT	CASSQTGLGDNTIYF
TRBJ1-1	TRBV18	-	-	TGTGCCAGCTCACCCGGCGGGGACACTGAAGCTTTCTTT	CASSPGGDTEAFF
TRBJ1-2	TRBV7-3	-	-	TGTGCCAGCAGCCCCGCCGGGGGGTATGGCTACACCTTC	CASSPAGGYGYTF